These T cell receptor beta chains were read from a single sample in a study of cytomegalovirus exposure and HLA in healthy donors. Here immunoSEQ multiplex PCR was the method, and the copy in TCRdb shows in-frame clones only, minus some. The sample holds roughly 150,000 clones; around 75% are singletons and the top ten take approximately 2.4%. Material for sequencing was PBMCs. These receptors all stem from a female donor in good health and CMV-seronegative. Each CDR3 is given with its conserved first and last residue. Clone size is given for some rows only: seen once, a few or many times, or a class if the clone is expanded.

cdr3_aa cdr3_length j_call v_call clone_size
CASREFAGTDTQYF 14 TRBJ2-3 TRBV5-1 .
CASRLPRGRRSPLHF 15 TRBJ1-6 TRBV7-2 .
CASSERTSIYEQYF 14 TRBJ2-7 TRBV2 few
CASGPGQGAVKLFF 14 TRBJ1-4 TRBV5-1 .
CASSPTRTGTYEQYF 15 TRBJ2-7 TRBV6-6 few
CSVWTGNTEAFF 12 TRBJ1-1 TRBV29-1 .
CASSSGTVGVTQYF 14 TRBJ2-3 TRBV5-4 .
CASSLSWTSRDNEQFF 16 TRBJ2-1 TRBV7-2 .
CASSLVRAGSTGELFF 16 TRBJ2-2 TRBV13 .
CASSPLRGTEAFF 13 TRBJ1-1 TRBV16 .
CASSLPLAGVDDGEAFF 17 TRBJ1-1 TRBV13 .
CASSLAGGVSYEQYF 15 TRBJ2-7 TRBV13 .
CASKGARTITMDYGYTF 17 TRBJ1-2 TRBV28 .
CASSTGTSGAYEQYF 15 TRBJ2-7 TRBV9 .
CASSSTRSRYTQYF 14 TRBJ2-3 TRBV6-5 .
CASSQGLAGGQAGELFF 17 TRBJ2-2 TRBV7-3 .
CASSPHRGGTGEDTQYF 17 TRBJ2-3 TRBV4-1 .
CASSLAPGYDEQYF 14 TRBJ2-7 TRBV5-1 .
CASSGQGAQTNEKLFF 16 TRBJ1-4 TRBV9 few
CASSEVMTGSYNSPLHF 17 TRBJ1-6 TRBV2 .
CASSVGGLGSTGELFF 16 TRBJ2-2 TRBV9 .
CASSYTTGLDEQYF 14 TRBJ2-7 TRBV9 once
CASSSGRAGGPGELFF 16 TRBJ2-2 TRBV5-1 .
CASSPQGAWGTQYF 14 TRBJ2-5 TRBV18 .
CAWTLGSSYNEQFF 14 TRBJ2-1 TRBV30 .
CASSSVRQASYEQYF 15 TRBJ2-7 TRBV6-1 .
CASSAYRGLEQPQHF 15 TRBJ1-5 TRBV25-1 few
CASSDWHSGLTYNEQFF 17 TRBJ2-1 TRBV7-9 .
CATQKRGRQETQYF 14 TRBJ2-5 TRBV28 .
CASSALPGQGLSEQYF 16 TRBJ2-7 TRBV18 .
CASQGGYEQYF 11 TRBJ2-7 TRBV6-6 .
CASSAYDRVIGEQYF 15 TRBJ2-7 TRBV6-1 few
CASSPSGVRDAEAFF 15 TRBJ1-1 TRBV27 .
CASSQGPSGDSYEQYF 16 TRBJ2-7 TRBV4-3 .
CASSTGQRGYTF 12 TRBJ1-2 TRBV6-5 .
CASSQVVDFGRSDTQYF 17 TRBJ2-3 TRBV4-1 .
CASSLVGGSPDTQYF 15 TRBJ2-3 TRBV7-2 .
CASLNGGEQYF 11 TRBJ2-7 TRBV13 few
CASSAQTVSNTEAFF 15 TRBJ1-1 TRBV9 .
CASSLNGGTGENEQFF 16 TRBJ2-1 TRBV11-3 .
CASSPGQGPSTDTQYF 16 TRBJ2-3 TRBV5-1 .
CASSPARGPEKLFF 14 TRBJ1-4 TRBV7-6 .
CASGLVREQFF 11 TRBJ2-1 TRBV12-5 .
CASRPGGSGNTIYF 14 TRBJ1-3 TRBV6-5 .
CASSTGQGRRNQPQHF 16 TRBJ1-5 TRBV19 .
CASGLATGRTDTQYF 15 TRBJ2-3 TRBV12-5 .
CASSFREYLSYEQYF 15 TRBJ2-7 TRBV7-2 .
CASASGGGGNQPQHF 15 TRBJ1-5 TRBV28 .
CASSPRTDEAFF 12 TRBJ1-1 TRBV18 .
CAWGQRGTLNSNQPQHF 17 TRBJ1-5 TRBV30 .
CASRKGEPEGGYTF 14 TRBJ1-2 TRBV5-1 .
CAWSVLAGGVYEQYF 15 TRBJ2-7 TRBV30 .
CASSEWTGTDTQYF 14 TRBJ2-3 TRBV7-9 once
CASSTGAGNEKLFF 14 TRBJ1-4 TRBV28 .
CASSSQGVDGYTF 13 TRBJ1-2 TRBV28 .
CASGLGLAGDADTQYF 16 TRBJ2-3 TRBV12-5 .
CASSWGQGVTEAFF 14 TRBJ1-1 TRBV5-8 .
CASSLGGSRTGELFF 15 TRBJ2-2 TRBV5-1 .
CASARWRVSGEKLFF 15 TRBJ1-4 TRBV5-1 .
CASSERRGGDTEAFF 15 TRBJ1-1 TRBV2 .